These 12 T cell receptor beta chains came from one sample sequenced in a study of T-cell memory formation after mild COVID-19. TCRdb re-analysed the 5' RACE reads in MiXCR, keeping a single row per CDR3 protein. Counted here are roughly 350,000 distinct CDR3 sequences, around 15% occurring once; the ten biggest clones make up 22%. The sequencing sample was made of PBMCs or a T cell subset sorted from them (not recorded which). The source is a young man who had mild COVID-19 (a few samples of this study predate the infection). Cell type and time point are not known.

The chain uses TRBV12-3 or TRBV12-4 and TRBJ2-6; D might be TRBD1 (7 bases). V lost 9 bases and J 0 bases, leaving 21 bases between the germline ends. CDR3 length equals 18 residues. The CDR3 reads CASGSQGGYLSGANVLTF. The CDR3 DNA sequence: TGTGCCAGTGGGTCGCAGGGGGGATACCTCTCTGGGGCCAACGTCCTGACTTTC.

This sequence joins TRBV6-5 and TRBJ1-4; possibly TRBD1 for D (5 bases). The CDR3 contains 14 residues. Germline V gene sequence: CDR1 MNHEY, CDR2 SVGAGI. V lost 2 bases and J 3 bases, leaving 7 bases between the germline ends. The CDR3 reads CASSYGGPNEKLFF. CDR3 nucleotide sequence: TGTGCCAGCAGTTACGGGGGACCTAATGAAAAACTGTTTTTT.

The rearrangement links TRBV23-1 to TRBJ1-5; no reliable D call. TRBV23-1 is an open reading frame, and its role is uncertain. CDR3 length: 11 residues. V shed 9 bases and J shed 5 bases, with 8 bases lying between them. The CDR3 DNA is TGCGCCAGTCCAGACTATCAGCCCCAGCATTTT. This sequence encodes CASPDYQPQHF.

This clonotype was observed a few times. CDR3 nucleotides: TGTGCCAGCAGTTACTCAGGCAGGGTCGATTCACCCCTCCACTTT. This codes for CASSYSGRVDSPLHF. The chain combines TRBV6-5 with TRBJ1-6; perhaps TRBD1 as D (5 bases). The CDR3 has 15 residues. Deletions cut 0 bases from V and 8 bases from J, with 11 bases between. Germline assignment: CDR1 MNHEY and CDR2 SVGAGI.

This clonotype was detected a few times. This sequence joins TRBV18 and TRBJ2-3; D is perhaps TRBD2 (6 bases). V lost 3 bases and J 5 bases, leaving 15 bases between the germline ends. The CDR3 is 15 residues long. In germline, CDR1 is KGHSH, CDR2 LQKENI. CDR3 sequence reads: CASSPLGGAVDTQYF. CDR3 sequence (DNA): TGTGCCAGCTCACCGCTGGGCGGGGCGGTAGATACGCAGTATTTT.

This clonotype was seen repeatedly, ten times or more. The chain combines TRBV6-5 with TRBJ2-2; 8 nucleotides align to TRBD1. The CDR3 sequence is 19 residues long. With 2 bases clipped from V and 1 base from J, the junction kept 12 bases outside the gene matches. From germline, CDR1 is MNHEY and CDR2 SVGAGI. The CDR3 sequence is CASSYRVPLGQVNTGELFF. Written as DNA, the CDR3 is TGTGCCAGCAGTTACCGTGTGCCGCTGGGACAGGTGAACACCGGGGAGCTGTTTTTT.

The chain is built from TRBV7-9 and TRBJ2-7, with TRBD2 as a possible D gene (6 bases). Germline CDR1 SEHNR, CDR2 FQNEAQ (reference sequence). Between the trimmed V and J ends, which lost 3 bases and 3 bases, there was a span of 9 bases. This CDR3 comprises 13 residues. CDR3 nucleotides: TGTGCCAGCAGCTTTGCGGGGAACTACGAGCAGTACGTC. It specifies CASSFAGNYEQYV.

This clonotype was observed a handful of times. V usage is TRBV27 and J usage is TRBJ2-6; perhaps D is TRBD1 or TRBD2 (5 bases each). This CDR3 spans 16 amino acids. The V gene lost 11 bases and the J gene lost 0 bases, with 17 bases spanning the gap. The germline V gene encodes CDR1 MNHEY and CDR2 SMNVEV (reference sequence). CDR3 sequence (DNA): TGTGCCCCCAGGACACGGGACCCCTCTGGGGCCAACGTCCTGACTTTC. It specifies CAPRTRDPSGANVLTF.

The table lists this clonotype with many counts. The chain is built from TRBV5-1 and TRBJ2-7; D unresolved. V dropped 0 bases and J dropped 6 bases, with 13 bases sitting between them. The CDR3 loop spans 14 amino acids. Germline lookup yields CDR1 SGHRS and CDR2 YFSETQ. The CDR3 DNA sequence: TGCGCCAGCAGCTTGGATGGGTCTTCGGGCGAGCAGTACTTC. Translation: CASSLDGSSGEQYF.

The J gene is TRBJ1-5, the V gene TRBV20-1; possible D gene TRBD1, 5 bases. Trimming pared 3 bases from V and 4 bases from J, leaving 7 bases between. The CDR3 is made up of 12 amino acids. The germline V gene has CDR1 DFQATT and CDR2 SNEGSKA (reference sequence). CDR3 sequence reads: CSARTANQPQHF. CDR3 coding DNA: TGCAGTGCTAGGACAGCTAATCAGCCCCAGCATTTT.

V is TRBV9 and J is TRBJ1-5; D may be TRBD1 (6 bases). The CDR3 spans 15 residues. The V gene lost 1 base and the J gene lost 7 bases, with 15 bases spanning the gap. Germline CDR1 is SGDLS and CDR2 is YYNGEE. CDR3 sequence: CASSVKAGVGQPQHF. The CDR3 bases are TGTGCCAGCAGCGTAAAGGCAGGGGTAGGGCAGCCCCAGCATTTT.

This clonotype was seen many times. The J gene is TRBJ2-3, the V gene TRBV5-4; D perhaps matches TRBD1 (6 bases). Germline CDR1 is SGHNT and CDR2 is YYREEE (reference sequence). The ends were cut back, 2 bases at V and 1 base at J, with 14 bases in the middle. The CDR3 runs to 16 residues. The CDR3 nucleotides are TGTGCCAGCAGCTTTCGACTAAACAGGGGCACAGATACGCAGTATTTT. This codes for CASSFRLNRGTDTQYF.